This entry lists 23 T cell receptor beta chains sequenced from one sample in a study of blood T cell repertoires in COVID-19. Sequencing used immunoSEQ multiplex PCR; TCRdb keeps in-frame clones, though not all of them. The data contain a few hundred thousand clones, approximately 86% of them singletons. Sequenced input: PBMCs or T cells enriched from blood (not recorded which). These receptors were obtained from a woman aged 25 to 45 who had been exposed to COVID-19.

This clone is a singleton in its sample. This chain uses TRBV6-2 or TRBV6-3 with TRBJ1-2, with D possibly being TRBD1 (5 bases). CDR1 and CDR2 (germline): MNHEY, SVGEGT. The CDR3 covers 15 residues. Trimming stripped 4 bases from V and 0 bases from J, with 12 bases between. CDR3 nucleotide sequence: TGTGCCAGCAGTTGGCGACAGCAAACTAACTATGGCTACACCTTC. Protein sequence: CASSWRQQTNYGYTF.

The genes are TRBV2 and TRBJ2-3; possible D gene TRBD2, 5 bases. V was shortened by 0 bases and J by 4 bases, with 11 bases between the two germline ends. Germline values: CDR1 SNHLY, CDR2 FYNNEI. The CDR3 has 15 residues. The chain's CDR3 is CASSEASGGPDTQYF. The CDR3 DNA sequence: TGTGCCAGCAGTGAAGCAAGCGGCGGTCCAGATACGCAGTATTTT.

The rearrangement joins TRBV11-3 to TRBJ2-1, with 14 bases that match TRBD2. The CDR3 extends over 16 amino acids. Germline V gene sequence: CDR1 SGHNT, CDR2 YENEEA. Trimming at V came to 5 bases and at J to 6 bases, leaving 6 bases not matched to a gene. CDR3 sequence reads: CASSAPGLAGVNEQFF. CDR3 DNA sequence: TGTGCCAGCAGCGCACCGGGACTAGCGGGGGTCAATGAGCAGTTCTTC.

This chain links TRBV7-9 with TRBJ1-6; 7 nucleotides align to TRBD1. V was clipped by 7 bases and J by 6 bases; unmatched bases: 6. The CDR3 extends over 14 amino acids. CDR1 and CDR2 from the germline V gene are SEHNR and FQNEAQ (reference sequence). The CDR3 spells CASTPTGSNSPLHF. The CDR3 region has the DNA TGTGCCAGCACCCCGACAGGGAGTAATTCACCCCTCCACTTT.

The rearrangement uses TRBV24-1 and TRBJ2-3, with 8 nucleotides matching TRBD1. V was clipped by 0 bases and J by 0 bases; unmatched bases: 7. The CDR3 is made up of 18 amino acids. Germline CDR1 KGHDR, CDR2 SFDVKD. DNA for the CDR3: TGTGCCACCAGTGATTTGAGACAGGGGCCGACTAGCACAGATACGCAGTATTTT. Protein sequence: CATSDLRQGPTSTDTQYF.

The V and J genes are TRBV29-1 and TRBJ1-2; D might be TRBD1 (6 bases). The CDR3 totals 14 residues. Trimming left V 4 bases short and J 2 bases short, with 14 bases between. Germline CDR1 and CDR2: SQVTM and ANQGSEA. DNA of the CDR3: TGCAGCGTTGCTCGGGACACTCAGAACTATGGCTACACCTTC. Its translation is CSVARDTQNYGYTF.

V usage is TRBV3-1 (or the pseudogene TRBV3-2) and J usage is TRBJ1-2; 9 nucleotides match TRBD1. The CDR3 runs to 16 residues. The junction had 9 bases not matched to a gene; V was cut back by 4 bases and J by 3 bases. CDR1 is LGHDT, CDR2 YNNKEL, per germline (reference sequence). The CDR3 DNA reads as TGTGCCAGCAGCCTAACGCCGACAGGGGGGGACTATGGCTACACCTTC. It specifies CASSLTPTGGDYGYTF.

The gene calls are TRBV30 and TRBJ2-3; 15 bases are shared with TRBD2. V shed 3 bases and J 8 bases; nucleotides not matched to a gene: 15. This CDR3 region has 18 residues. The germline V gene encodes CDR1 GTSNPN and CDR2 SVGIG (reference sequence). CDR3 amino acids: CAWSNDRTSGGGRATQYF. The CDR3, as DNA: TGTGCCTGGAGCAACGACCGGACTAGCGGGGGGGGTCGTGCTACGCAGTATTTT.

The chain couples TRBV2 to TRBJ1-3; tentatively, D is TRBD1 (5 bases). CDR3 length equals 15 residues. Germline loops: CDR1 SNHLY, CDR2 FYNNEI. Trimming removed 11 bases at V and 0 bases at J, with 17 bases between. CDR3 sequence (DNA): TGTGCCGGGGGGGGACGAATATCCTCTGGAAACACCATATATTTT. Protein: CAGGGRISSGNTIYF.

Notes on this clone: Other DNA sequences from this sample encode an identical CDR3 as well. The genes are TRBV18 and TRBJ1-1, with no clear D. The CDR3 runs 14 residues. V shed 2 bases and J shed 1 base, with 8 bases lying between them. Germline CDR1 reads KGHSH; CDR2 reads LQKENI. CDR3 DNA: TGTGCCAGCTCACCAGGTGCAGGGAACACTGAAGCTTTCTTT. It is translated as CASSPGAGNTEAFF.

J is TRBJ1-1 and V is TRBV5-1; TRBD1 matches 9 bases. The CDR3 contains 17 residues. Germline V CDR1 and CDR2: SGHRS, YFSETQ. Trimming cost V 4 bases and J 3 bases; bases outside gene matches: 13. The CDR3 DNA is TGCGCCAGCAGCCGGAACAGGGGGCTGGATATGTACACTGAAGCTTTCTTT. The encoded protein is CASSRNRGLDMYTEAFF.

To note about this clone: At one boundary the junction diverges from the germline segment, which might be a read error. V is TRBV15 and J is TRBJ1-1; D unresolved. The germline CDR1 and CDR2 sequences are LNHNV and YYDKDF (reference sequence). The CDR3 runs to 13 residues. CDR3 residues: CATSMALKTEAFF. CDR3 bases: TGTGCCACCAGCATGGCATTGAAAACTGAAGCTTTCTTT.

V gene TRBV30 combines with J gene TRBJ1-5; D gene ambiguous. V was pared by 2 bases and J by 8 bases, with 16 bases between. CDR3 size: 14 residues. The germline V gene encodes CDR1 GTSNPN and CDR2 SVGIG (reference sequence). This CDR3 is CAWSSFRAGEPQHF. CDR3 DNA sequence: TGTGCCTGGAGTAGTTTTCGGGCCGGGGAGCCCCAGCATTTT.

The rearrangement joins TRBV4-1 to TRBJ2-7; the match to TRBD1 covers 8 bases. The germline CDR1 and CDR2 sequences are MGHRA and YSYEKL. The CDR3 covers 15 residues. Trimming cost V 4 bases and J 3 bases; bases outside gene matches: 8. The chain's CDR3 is CASSLHDRGGYEQYF. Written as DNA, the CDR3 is TGCGCCAGCAGCCTACATGACAGGGGCGGCTACGAGCAGTACTTC.

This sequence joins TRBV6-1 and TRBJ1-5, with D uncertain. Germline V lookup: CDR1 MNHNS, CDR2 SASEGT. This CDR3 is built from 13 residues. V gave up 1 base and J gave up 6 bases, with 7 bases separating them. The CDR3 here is CASSEDGGQPQHF. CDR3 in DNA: TGTGCCAGCAGTGAAGATGGAGGTCAGCCCCAGCATTTT.

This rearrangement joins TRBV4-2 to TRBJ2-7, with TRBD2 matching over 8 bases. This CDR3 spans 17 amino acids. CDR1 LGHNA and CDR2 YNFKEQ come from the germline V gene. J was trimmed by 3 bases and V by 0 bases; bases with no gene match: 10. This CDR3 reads CASSQDVVAGPLYEQYF. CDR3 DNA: TGTGCCAGCAGCCAAGATGTGGTAGCGGGGCCACTCTACGAGCAGTACTTC.

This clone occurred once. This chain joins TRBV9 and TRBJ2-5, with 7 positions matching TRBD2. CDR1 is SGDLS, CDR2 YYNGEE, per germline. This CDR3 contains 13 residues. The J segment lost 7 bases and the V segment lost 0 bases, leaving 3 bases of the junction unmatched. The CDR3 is CASSVVSGGTQYF. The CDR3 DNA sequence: TGTGCCAGCAGCGTAGTATCGGGGGGGACCCAGTACTTC. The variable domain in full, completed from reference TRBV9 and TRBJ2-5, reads DSGVTQTPKHLITATGQRVTLRCSPRSGDLSVYWYQQSLDQGLQFLIQYYNGEERAKGNILERFSAQQFPDLHSELNLSSLELGDSALYFCASSVVSGGTQYFGPGTRLLVL.

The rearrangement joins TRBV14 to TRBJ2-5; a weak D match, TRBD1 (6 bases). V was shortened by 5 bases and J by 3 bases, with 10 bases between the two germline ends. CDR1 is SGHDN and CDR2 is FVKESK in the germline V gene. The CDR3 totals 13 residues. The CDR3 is CASSWDTKETQYF. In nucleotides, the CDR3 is TGTGCCAGCAGCTGGGACACAAAAGAGACCCAGTACTTC.

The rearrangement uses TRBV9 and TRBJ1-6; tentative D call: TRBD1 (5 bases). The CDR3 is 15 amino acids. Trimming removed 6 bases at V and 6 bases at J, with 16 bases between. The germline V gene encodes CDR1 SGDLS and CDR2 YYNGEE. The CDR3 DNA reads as TGTGCCAGCAACCCTGGGGCATACTCTAATTCACCCCTCCACTTT. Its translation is CASNPGAYSNSPLHF.

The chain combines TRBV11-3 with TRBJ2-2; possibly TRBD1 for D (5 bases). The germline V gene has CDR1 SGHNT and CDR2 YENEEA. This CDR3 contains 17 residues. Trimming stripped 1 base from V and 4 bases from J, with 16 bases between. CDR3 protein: CASSLVMGRRVTGELFF. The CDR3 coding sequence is TGTGCCAGCAGCTTAGTGATGGGGCGAAGAGTCACCGGGGAGCTGTTTTTT.

Here the CDR3 DNA reads TGTGCCAGCAGTACGGGACAACGAAATTCACCCCTCCACTTT. Amino acid sequence: CASSTGQRNSPLHF. This chain connects TRBV6-6 to TRBJ1-6; perhaps TRBD1 as D (6 bases). The V gene's germline CDR1 is MNHNY and CDR2 SVGAGI (reference sequence). The CDR3 consists of 14 residues. With 5 bases removed from V and 7 bases from J, the gap between germline ends came to 12 bases.

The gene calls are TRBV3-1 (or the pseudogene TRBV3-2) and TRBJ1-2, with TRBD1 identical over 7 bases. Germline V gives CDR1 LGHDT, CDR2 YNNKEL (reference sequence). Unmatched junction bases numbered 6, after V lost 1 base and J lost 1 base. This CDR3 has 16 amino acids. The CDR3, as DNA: TGTGCCAGCAGCCAAGTAGGGACAGAAGATAACTATGGCTACACCTTC. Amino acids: CASSQVGTEDNYGYTF.

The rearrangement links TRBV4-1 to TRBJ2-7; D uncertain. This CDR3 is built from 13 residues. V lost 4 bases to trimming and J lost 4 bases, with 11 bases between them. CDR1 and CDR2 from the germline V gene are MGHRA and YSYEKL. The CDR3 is CASSPIQWYEQYF. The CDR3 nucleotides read TGCGCCAGCAGCCCGATACAGTGGTACGAGCAGTACTTC.